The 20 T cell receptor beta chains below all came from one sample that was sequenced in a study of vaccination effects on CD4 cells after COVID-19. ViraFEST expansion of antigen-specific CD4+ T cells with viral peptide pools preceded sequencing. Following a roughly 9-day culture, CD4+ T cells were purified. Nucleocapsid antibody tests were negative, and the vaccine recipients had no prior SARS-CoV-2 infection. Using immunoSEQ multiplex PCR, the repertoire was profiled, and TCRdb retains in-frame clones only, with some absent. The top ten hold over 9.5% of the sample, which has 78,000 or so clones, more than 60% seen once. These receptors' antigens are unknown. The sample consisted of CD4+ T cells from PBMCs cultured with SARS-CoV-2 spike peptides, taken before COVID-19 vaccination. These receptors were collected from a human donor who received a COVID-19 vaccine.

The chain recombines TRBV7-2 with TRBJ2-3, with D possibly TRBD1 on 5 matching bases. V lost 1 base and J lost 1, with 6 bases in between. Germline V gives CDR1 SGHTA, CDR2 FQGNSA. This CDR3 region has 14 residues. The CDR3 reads CASSLVGGTDTQYF. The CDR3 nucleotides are TGTGCCAGCAGCTTAGTAGGGGGCACAGATACGCAGTATTTT.

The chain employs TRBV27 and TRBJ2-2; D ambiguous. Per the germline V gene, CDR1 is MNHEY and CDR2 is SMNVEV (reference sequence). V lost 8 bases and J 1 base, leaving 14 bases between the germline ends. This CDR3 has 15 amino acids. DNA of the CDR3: TGTGCCAGCTTGCCCATACCCCAGAACACCGGGGAGCTGTTTTTT. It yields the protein CASLPIPQNTGELFF.

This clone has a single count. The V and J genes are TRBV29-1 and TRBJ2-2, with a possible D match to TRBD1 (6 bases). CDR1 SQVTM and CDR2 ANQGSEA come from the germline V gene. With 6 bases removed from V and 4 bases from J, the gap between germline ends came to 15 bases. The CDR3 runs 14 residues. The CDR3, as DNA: TGCAGCGTGGGGTCCGGCAGGGGCACCGGGGAGCTGTTTTTT. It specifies CSVGSGRGTGELFF.

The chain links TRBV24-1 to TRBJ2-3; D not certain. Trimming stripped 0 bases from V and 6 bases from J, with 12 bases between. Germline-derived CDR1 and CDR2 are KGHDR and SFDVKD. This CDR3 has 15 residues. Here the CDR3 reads CATSDLGSYEDTQYF. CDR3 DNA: TGTGCCACCAGTGATTTGGGGTCATACGAGGATACGCAGTATTTT.

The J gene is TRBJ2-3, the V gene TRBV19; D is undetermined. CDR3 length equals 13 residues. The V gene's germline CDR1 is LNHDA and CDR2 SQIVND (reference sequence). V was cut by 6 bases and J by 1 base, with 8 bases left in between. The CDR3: CASRPGRTDTQYF. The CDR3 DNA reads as TGTGCCAGTAGACCGGGCCGCACAGATACGCAGTATTTT.

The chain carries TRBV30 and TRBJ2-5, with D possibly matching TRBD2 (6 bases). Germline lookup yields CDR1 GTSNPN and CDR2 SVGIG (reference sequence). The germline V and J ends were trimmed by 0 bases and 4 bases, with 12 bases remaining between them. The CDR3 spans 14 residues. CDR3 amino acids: CAWSVLGLRETQYF. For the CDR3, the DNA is TGTGCCTGGAGTGTACTGGGACTTCGAGAGACCCAGTACTTC.

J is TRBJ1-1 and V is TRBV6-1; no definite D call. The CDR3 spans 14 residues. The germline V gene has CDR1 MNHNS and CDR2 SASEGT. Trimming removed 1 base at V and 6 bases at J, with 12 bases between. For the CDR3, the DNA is TGTGCCAGCAGTGAAGGGAGGGTTACGGCTGAAGCTTTCTTT. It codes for CASSEGRVTAEAFF.

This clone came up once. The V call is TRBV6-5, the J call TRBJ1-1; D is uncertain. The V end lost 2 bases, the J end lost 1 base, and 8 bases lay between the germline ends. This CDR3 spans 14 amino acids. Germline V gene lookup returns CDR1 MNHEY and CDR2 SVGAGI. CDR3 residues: CASSYHQKNTEAFF. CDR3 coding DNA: TGTGCCAGCAGTTACCACCAGAAGAACACTGAAGCTTTCTTT.

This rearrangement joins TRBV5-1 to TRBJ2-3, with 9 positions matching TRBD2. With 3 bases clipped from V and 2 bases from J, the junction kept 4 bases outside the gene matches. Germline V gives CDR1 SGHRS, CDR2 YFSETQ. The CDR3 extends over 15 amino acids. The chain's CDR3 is CASSSLAGTTDTQYF. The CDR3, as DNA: TGCGCCAGCAGCTCCCTAGCGGGAACCACAGATACGCAGTATTTT.

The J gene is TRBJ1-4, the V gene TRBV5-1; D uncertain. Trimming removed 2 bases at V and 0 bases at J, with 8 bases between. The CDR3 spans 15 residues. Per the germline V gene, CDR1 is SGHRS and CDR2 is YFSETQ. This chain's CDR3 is CASSFSGTTNEKLFF. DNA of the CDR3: TGCGCCAGCAGCTTCAGCGGTACAACTAATGAAAAACTGTTTTTT.

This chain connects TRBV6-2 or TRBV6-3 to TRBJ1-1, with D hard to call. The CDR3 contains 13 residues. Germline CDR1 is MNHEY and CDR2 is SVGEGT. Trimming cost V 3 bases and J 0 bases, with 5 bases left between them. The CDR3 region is CASSYSMNTEAFF. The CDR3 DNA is TGTGCCAGCAGTTATTCTATGAACACTGAAGCTTTCTTT.

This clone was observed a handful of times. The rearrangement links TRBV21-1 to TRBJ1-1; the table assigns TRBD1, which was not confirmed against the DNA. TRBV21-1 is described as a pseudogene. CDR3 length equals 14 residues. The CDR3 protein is CARLHGQGRAEAFF. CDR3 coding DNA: TGTGCCAGGCTTCATGGACAGGGGAGGGCTGAAGCTTTCTTT.

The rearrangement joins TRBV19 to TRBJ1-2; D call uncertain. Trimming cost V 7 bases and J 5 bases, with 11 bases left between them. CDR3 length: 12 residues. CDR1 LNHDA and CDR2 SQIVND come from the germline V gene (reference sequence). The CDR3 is CASTHYLYGYTF. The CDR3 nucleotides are TGTGCCAGTACTCACTACCTTTATGGCTACACCTTC. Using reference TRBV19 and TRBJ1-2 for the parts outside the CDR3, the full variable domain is DGGITQSPKYLFRKEGQNVTLSCEQNLNHDAMYWYRQDPGQGLRLIYYSQIVNDFQKGDIAEGYSVSREKKESFPLTVTSAQKNPTAFYLCASTHYLYGYTFGSGTRLTVV.

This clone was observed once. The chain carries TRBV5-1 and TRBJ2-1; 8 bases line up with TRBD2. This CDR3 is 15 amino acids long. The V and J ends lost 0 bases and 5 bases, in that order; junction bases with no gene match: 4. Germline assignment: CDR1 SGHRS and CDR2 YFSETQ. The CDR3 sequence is CASSLGGSGNNEQFF. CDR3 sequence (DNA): TGCGCCAGCAGCTTGGGGGGTAGCGGGAACAATGAGCAGTTCTTC.

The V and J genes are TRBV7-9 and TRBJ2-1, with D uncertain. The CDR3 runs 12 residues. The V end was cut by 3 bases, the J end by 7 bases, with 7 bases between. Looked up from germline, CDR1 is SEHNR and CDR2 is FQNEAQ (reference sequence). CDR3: CASSFTTNEQFF. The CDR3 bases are TGTGCCAGCAGCTTTACCACGAATGAGCAGTTCTTC.

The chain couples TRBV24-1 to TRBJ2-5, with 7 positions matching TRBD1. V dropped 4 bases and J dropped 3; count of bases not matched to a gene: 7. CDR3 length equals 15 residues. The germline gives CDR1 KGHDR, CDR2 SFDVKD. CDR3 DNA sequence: TGTGCCACCAGTGACAGGACAGGAAAAAAAGAGACCCAGTACTTC. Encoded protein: CATSDRTGKKETQYF.

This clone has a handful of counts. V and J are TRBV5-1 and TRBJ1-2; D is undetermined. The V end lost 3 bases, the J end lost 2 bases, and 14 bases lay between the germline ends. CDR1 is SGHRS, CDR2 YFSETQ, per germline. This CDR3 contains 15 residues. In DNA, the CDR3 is TGCGCCAGCAGCTCCCGTGGCAGCGGGAACTATGGCTACACCTTC. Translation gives CASSSRGSGNYGYTF.

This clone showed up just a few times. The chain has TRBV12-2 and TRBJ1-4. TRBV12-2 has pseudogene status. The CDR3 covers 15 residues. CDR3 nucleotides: TGTGCAAGTCGCCCAAGGTGGGGGGCTCGGGAAAAACTGTTTTTT. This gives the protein CASRPRWGAREKLFF.

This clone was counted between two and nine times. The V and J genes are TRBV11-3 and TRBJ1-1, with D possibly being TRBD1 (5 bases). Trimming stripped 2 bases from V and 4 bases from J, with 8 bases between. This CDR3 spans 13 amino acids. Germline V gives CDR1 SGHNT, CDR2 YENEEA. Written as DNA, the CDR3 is TGTGCCAGCAGCTTATCAGGGCTCACTGAAGCTTTCTTT. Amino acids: CASSLSGLTEAFF.

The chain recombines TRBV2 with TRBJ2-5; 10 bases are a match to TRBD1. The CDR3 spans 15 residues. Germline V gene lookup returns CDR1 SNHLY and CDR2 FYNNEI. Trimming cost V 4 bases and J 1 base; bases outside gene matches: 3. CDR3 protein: CASSGRTGGQETQYF. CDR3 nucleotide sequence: TGTGCCAGCAGTGGGAGGACAGGGGGCCAAGAGACCCAGTACTTC.